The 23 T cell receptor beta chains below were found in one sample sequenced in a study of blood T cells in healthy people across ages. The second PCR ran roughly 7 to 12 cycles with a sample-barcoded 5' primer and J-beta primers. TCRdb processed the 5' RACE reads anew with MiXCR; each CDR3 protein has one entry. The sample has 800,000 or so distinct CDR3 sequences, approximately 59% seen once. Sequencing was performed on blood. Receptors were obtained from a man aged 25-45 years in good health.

The CDR3 bases are TGTGCCAGCAGCATTCGACAGGGAACAGATACGCAGTATTTT. It codes for CASSIRQGTDTQYF. The chain carries TRBV21-1 and TRBJ2-3; TRBD1 reflects the table's D call only, with no check against the DNA. TRBV21-1 is flagged as a pseudogene. The CDR3 covers 14 residues.

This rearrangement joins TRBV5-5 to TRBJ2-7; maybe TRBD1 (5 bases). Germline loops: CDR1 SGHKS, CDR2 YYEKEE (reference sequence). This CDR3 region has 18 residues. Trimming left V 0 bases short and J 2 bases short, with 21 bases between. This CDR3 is CASSLANPDRGVTYEQYF. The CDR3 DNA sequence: TGTGCCAGCAGCTTGGCGAATCCCGACAGAGGAGTTACCTACGAGCAGTACTTC.

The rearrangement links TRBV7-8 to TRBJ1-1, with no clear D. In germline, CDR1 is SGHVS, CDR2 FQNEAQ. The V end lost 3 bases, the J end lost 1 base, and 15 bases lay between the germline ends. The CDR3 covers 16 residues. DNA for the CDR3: TGTGCCAGCAGCTTCGGCGGCGTATATTCGAACACTGAAGCTTTCTTT. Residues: CASSFGGVYSNTEAFF.

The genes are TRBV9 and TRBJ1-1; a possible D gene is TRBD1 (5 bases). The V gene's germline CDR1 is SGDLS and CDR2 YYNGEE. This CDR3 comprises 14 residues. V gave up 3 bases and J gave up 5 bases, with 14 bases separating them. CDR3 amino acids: CASSANLGGTEAFF. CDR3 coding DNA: TGTGCCAGCAGCGCCAACCTGGGGGGGACTGAAGCTTTCTTT.

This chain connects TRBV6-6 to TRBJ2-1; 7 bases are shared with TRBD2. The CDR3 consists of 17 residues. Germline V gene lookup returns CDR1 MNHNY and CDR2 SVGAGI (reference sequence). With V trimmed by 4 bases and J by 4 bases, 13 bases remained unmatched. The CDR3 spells CASSSPGGRDLYNEQFF. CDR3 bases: TGTGCCAGCAGTTCCCCCGGGGGGAGAGACCTTTACAATGAGCAGTTCTTC.

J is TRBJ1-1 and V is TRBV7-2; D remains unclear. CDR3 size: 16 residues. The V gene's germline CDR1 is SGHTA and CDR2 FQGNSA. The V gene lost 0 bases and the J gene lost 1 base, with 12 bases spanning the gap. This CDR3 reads CASSLALGQKNTEAFF. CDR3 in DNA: TGTGCCAGCAGCTTAGCCCTAGGGCAAAAGAACACTGAAGCTTTCTTT.

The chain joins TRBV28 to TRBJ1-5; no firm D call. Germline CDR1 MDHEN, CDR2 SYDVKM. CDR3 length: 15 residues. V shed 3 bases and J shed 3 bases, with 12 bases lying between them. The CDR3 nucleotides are TGTGCCAGCAGTTTGCGGCAACTCAACAATCAGCCCCAGCATTTT. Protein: CASSLRQLNNQPQHF.

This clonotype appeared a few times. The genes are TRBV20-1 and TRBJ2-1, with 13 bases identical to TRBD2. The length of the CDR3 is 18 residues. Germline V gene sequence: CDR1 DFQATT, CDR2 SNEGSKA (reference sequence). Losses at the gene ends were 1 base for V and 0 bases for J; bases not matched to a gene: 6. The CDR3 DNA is TGCAGTGCTAGAGTGGGACTAGCGGGGTCTAGCTCCTACAATGAGCAGTTCTTC. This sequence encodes CSARVGLAGSSSYNEQFF.

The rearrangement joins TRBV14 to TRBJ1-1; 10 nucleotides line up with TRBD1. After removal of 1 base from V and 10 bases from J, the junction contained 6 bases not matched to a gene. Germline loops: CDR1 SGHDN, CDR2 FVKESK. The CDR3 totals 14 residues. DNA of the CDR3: TGTGCCAGCAGCCAAGTAAGGACAGGGGGTCGAGCTTTCTTT. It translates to CASSQVRTGGRAFF. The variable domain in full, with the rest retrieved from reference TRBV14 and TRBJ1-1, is EAGVTQFPSHSVIEKGQTVTLRCDPISGHDNLYWYRRVMGKEIKFLLHFVKESKQDESGMPNNRFLAERTGGTYSTLKVQPAELEDSGVYFCASSQVRTGGRAFFGQGTRLTVV.

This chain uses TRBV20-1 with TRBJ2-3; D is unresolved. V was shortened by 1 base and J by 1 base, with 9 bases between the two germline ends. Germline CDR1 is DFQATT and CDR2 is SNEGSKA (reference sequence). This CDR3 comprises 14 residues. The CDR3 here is CSARGRPRTDTQYF. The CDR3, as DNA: TGCAGTGCTAGAGGACGGCCTCGCACAGATACGCAGTATTTT.

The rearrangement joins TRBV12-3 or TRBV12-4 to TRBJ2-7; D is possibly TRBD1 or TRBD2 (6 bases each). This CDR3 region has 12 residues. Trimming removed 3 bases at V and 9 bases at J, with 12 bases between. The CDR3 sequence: CASSLGGIRQYF. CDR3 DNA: TGTGCCAGCAGTTTGGGGGGCATACGGCAGTACTTC.

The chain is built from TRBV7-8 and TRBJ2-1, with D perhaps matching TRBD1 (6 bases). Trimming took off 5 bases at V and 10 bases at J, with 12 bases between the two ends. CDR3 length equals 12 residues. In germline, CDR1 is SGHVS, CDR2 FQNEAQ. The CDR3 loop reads CASSIQGEEQFF. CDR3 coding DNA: TGTGCCAGCAGCATACAGGGAGAGGAGCAGTTCTTC.

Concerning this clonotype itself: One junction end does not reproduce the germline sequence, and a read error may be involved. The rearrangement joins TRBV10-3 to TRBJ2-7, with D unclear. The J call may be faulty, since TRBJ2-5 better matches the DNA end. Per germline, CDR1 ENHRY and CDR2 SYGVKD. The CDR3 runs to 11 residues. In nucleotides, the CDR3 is TGTGCCGTCAGTGATGTGGAGACCCAGTACTTC. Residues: CAVSDVETQYF.

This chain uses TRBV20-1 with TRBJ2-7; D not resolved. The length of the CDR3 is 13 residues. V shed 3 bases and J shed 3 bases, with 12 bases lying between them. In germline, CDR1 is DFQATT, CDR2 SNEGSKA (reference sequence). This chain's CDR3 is CSARERSDYEQYF. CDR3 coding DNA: TGCAGTGCTAGGGAGCGCAGCGACTACGAGCAGTACTTC.

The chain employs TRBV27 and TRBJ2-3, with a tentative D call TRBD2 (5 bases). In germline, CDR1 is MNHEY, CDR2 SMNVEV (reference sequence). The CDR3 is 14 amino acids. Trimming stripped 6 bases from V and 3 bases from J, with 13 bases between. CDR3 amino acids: CASRLGRRTDTQYF. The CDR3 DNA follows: TGTGCCAGCAGGCTGGGGAGACGGACAGATACGCAGTATTTT.

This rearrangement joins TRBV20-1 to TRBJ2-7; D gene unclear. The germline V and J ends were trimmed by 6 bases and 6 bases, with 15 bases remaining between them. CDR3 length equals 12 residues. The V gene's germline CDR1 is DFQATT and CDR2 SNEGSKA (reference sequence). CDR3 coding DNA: TGCAGTGCGAGGCCCCCGCACCTCGAGCAGTACTTC. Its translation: CSARPPHLEQYF.

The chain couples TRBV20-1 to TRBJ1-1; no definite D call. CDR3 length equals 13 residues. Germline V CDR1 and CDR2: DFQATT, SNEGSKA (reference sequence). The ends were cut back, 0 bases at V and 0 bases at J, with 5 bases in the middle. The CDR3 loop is CSAREQLNTEAFF. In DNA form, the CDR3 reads TGCAGTGCTAGAGAACAGTTGAACACTGAAGCTTTCTTT.

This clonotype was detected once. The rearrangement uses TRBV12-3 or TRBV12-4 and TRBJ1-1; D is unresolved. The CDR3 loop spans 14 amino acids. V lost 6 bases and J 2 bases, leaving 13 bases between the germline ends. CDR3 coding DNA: TGTGCCAGCAGCCTCGGGCAGTTCAACACTGAAGCTTTCTTT. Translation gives CASSLGQFNTEAFF.

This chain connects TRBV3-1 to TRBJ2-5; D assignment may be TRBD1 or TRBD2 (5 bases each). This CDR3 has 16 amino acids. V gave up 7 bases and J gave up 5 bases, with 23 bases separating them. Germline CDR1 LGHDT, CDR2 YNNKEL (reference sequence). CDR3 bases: TGTGCCAGCATAGTAGCAGGGAGATGTTTGATGGAGACCCAGTACTTC. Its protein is CASIVAGRCLMETQYF.

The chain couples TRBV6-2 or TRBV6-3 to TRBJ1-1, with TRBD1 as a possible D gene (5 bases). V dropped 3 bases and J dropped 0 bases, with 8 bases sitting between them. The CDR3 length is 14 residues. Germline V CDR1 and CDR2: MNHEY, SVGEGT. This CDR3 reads CASSYRQLNTEAFF. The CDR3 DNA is TGTGCCAGCAGTTATCGACAGCTGAACACTGAAGCTTTCTTT.

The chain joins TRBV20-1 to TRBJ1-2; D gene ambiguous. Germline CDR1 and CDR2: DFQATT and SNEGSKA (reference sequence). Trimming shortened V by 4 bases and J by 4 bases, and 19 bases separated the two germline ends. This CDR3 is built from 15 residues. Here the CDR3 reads CSAIPIDGRIYGYTF. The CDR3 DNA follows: TGCAGTGCTATACCCATTGACGGCCGCATCTATGGCTACACCTTC.

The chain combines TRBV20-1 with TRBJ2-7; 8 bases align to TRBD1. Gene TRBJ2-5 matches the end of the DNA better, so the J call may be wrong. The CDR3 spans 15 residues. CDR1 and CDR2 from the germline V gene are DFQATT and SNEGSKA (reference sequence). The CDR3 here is CSAEDRATPQETQYF. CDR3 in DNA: TGCAGTGCTGAGGACAGGGCAACTCCACAAGAGACCCAGTACTTC.

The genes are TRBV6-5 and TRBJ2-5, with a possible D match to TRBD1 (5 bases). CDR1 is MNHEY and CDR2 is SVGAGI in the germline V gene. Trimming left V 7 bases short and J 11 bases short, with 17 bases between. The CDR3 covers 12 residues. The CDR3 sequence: CASTDRHVEQYF. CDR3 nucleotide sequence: TGTGCCAGCACAGACAGACACGTGGAGCAGTACTTC.